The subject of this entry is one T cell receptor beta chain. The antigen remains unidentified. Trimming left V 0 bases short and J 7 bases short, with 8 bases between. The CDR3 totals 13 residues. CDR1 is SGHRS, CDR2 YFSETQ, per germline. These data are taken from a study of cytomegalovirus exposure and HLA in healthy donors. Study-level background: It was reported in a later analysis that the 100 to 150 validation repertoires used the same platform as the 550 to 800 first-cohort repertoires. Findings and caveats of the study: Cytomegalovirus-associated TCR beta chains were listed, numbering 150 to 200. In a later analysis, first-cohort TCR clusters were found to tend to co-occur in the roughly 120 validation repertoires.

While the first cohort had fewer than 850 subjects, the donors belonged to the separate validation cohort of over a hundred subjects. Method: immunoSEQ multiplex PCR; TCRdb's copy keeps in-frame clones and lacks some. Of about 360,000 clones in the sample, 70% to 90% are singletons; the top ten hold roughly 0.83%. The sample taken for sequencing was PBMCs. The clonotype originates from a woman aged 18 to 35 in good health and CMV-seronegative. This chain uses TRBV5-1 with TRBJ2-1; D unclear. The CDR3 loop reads CASSLVVANEQFF. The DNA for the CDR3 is TGCGCCAGCAGCTTGGTCGTTGCGAATGAGCAGTTCTTC.